These 11 T cell receptor beta chains originate from one sample sequenced in a study of Graves' ophthalmopathy and Graves' hyperthyroidism. Amplification of the TCR beta CDR3 regions used RNA transcripts (as template). The workflow started with a first-round RT-PCR run with HTBI primers and then moved on to a second-round multiplex PCR. TCRdb reprocessed the multiplex PCR reads with MiXCR, giving one entry per CDR3 protein. The sample records hundreds of thousands of distinct CDR3 sequences, about 24% being singletons. The source material was peripheral blood. These receptors originate from a woman under 30 with stable Graves' hyperthyroidism. Some clones in this sample may be carry-over from other donors' samples.

This clonotype was seen a handful of times. The chain is built from TRBV18 and TRBJ2-5; D gene uncertain. The CDR3 spans 12 residues. Germline CDR1 reads KGHSH; CDR2 reads LQKENI. V was trimmed by 2 bases and J by 4 bases, leaving 5 bases between them. The CDR3 region has the DNA TGTGCCAGCTCACCAGTGGCAGAGACCCAGTACTTC. Its protein is CASSPVAETQYF.

The table lists this clonotype with a few counts. The V gene is TRBV20-1, the J gene TRBJ2-7; tentative D call: TRBD2 (5 bases). Trimming left V 8 bases short and J 3 bases short, with 20 bases between. Per germline, CDR1 DFQATT and CDR2 SNEGSKA (reference sequence). The CDR3 spans 14 residues. CDR3 DNA sequence: TGCAGTCTGCCTGGGCACCTAGGGAGCTACGAGCAGTACTTC. The encoded protein is CSLPGHLGSYEQYF.

This clonotype was recorded many times. The rearrangement links TRBV12-3 or TRBV12-4 to TRBJ2-5; 7 nucleotides match TRBD2. The CDR3 contains 19 residues. V dropped 6 bases and J dropped 0; count of bases not matched to a gene: 19. The CDR3 loop reads CASSKTPPATSDDQETQYF. The CDR3, as DNA: TGTGCCAGCAGCAAGACCCCCCCTGCCACTAGCGACGACCAAGAGACCCAGTACTTC.

The chain combines TRBV6-5 with TRBJ2-5, with D perhaps TRBD1 or TRBD2 (6 bases each). Germline lookup yields CDR1 MNHEY and CDR2 SVGAGI. Trimming stripped 0 bases from V and 5 bases from J, with 13 bases between. This CDR3 is 15 amino acids long. The CDR3 protein is CASSYSFGGGETQYF. CDR3 nucleotide sequence: TGTGCCAGCAGTTACTCATTCGGGGGCGGCGAGACCCAGTACTTC.

This clonotype has ten or more counts. The chain is built from TRBV28 and TRBJ1-2, with 10 positions matching TRBD1. Germline V lookup: CDR1 MDHEN, CDR2 SYDVKM. J lost 4 bases, V lost 6 bases, and 8 bases had no gene match. The CDR3 is made up of 15 amino acids. This CDR3 reads CASSDRGLFSYGYTF. CDR3 sequence (DNA): TGTGCCAGCAGCGACAGGGGGCTGTTTAGCTATGGCTACACCTTC.

On this clonotype itself: The junction and the germline gene differ at one end; a read error may be behind it. J is TRBJ2-7 and V is TRBV10-3; TRBD2 aligns across 9 bases. The CDR3 totals 16 residues. Germline V gene lookup returns CDR1 ENHRY and CDR2 SYGVKD. The CDR3 nucleotides read TGTGTCATCTGTGAGTCTGTAGCGGGAGTTGTCGACGAGCAGTACTTC. It yields the protein CVICESVAGVVDEQYF.

This clonotype was detected a few times. The V call is TRBV12-3 or TRBV12-4, the J call TRBJ2-7; 8 nucleotides line up with TRBD2. The CDR3 sequence is 14 residues long. V lost 2 bases, J lost 7 bases, and 7 bases stayed unmatched. The CDR3 protein is CASSLSGGVGEQYF. In nucleotides, the CDR3 is TGTGCCAGCAGTTTATCCGGGGGGGTCGGGGAGCAGTACTTC.

This clonotype appeared many times. V is TRBV6-1 and J is TRBJ2-7; 8 bases map to TRBD2. Germline V gene lookup returns CDR1 MNHNS and CDR2 SASEGT. The CDR3 runs 14 residues. Trimming removed 5 bases from V and 5 bases from J; junction bases left unmatched: 8. CDR3 coding DNA: TGTGCCAGCAGTAGTGGCGGGAGGTTCGACGAGCAGTACTTC. This gives the protein CASSSGGRFDEQYF.

The V and J genes are TRBV6-5 and TRBJ1-1, with D unresolved. V lost 4 bases and J 5 bases, leaving 11 bases between the germline ends. The germline V gene encodes CDR1 MNHEY and CDR2 SVGAGI. The CDR3 sequence is 13 residues long. The CDR3 coding sequence is TGTGCCAGCAGTTCGGCACTTCGGACTGAAGCTTTCTTT. It codes for CASSSALRTEAFF.

This clonotype was counted at least ten times. This sequence joins TRBV11-2 and TRBJ2-7; 7 bases are a match to TRBD1. Losses at the gene ends were 0 bases for V and 5 bases for J; bases not matched to a gene: 4. Germline assignment: CDR1 SGHAT and CDR2 FQNNGV. The CDR3 sequence is 14 residues long. In DNA, the CDR3 is TGTGCCAGCAGCTTAGAGACAGGGTTACACGAGCAGTACTTC. Translated, it gives CASSLETGLHEQYF.

This clonotype was observed at least ten times. V and J are TRBV2 and TRBJ2-2, with no clear D. The V and J ends lost 1 base and 16 bases respectively, with 13 bases between them. This CDR3 has 12 residues. Germline lookup yields CDR1 SNHLY and CDR2 FYNNEI. The CDR3, as DNA: TGTGCCAGCAGTGAAGACCTCAGAGTTACGTTTTTT. Protein: CASSEDLRVTFF.